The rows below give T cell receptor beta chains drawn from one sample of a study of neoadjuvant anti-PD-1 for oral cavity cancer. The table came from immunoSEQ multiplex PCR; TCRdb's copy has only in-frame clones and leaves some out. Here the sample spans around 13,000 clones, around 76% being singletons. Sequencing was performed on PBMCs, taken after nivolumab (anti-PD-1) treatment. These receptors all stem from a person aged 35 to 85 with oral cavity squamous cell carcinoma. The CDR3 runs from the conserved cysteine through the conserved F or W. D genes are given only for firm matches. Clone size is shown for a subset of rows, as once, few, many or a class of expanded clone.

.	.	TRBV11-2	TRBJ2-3	TGTGCCAGCAGCCGCTTGTCAGGGGGCGGGGGAACAGATACGCAGTATTTT	CASSRLSGGGGTDTQYF
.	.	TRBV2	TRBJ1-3	TGTGCCAGCAATCAGGACCGTAGCTCTGGAAACACCATATATTTT	CASNQDRSSGNTIYF
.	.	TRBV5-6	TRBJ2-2	TGTGCCAGCAGCTTATCCGGGGAGCTGTTTTTT	CASSLSGELFF
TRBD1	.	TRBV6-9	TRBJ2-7	TGTGCCAGCAGTCACTCGGAAGGGGGCTGCGAGCAGTACTTC	CASSHSEGGCEQYF
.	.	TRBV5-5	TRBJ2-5	TGTGCCAGCAGCTTAGTGGCTTTCGGGACCCAGTACTTC	CASSLVAFGTQYF
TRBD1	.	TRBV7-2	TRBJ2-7	TGTGCCAGCAGCTTAGGGGACAGCGTATGGGAGCAGTACTTC	CASSLGDSVWEQYF
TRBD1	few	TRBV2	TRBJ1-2	TGTGCCAGCAGGGATTGGACAGGGGAAAACTATGGCTACACCTTC	CASRDWTGENYGYTF
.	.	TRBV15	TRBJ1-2	TGTGCCACCAGCAGGTGGGAGTCCAACTATGGCTACACCTTC	CATSRWESNYGYTF
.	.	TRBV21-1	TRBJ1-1	TGTGCCAGCAGCAAAAGAAGGATTATGAACACTGAAGCTTTCTTT	CASSKRRIMNTEAFF
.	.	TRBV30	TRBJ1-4	TGTGCCTGGAGCCTACCCCTCTCCTCAAGAGCGGCTAATGAAAAACTGTTTTTT	CAWSLPLSSRAANEKLFF
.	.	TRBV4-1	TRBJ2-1	TGCGCCAGCAGCCAAGAGCAACAGGGTTGGGATGAGCAGTTCTTC	CASSQEQQGWDEQFF
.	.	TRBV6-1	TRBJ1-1	TGTGCCAGCAGGAGCTTCGACGTTGGTGAAGCTTTCTTT	CASRSFDVGEAFF
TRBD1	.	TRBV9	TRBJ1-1	TGTGCCAGCAGCGGGGCCGGGACAGGGGAGATAGAAGCTTTCTTT	CASSGAGTGEIEAFF
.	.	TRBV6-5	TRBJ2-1	TGTGCCAGCAGTTTCCGACAGAGCTCCTACAATGAGCAGTTCTTC	CASSFRQSSYNEQFF
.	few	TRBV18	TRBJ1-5	TGTGCCAGCTCACCACGTGCAGTCCTCAATCAGCCCCAGCATTTT	CASSPRAVLNQPQHF
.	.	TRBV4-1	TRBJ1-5	TGCGCCAGCAGCCAAGATGTAGGGAATCAGCCCCAGCATTTT	CASSQDVGNQPQHF
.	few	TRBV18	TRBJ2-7	TGTGCCAGCTCACCGAACGGGGACCAAGAGCAGTACTTC	CASSPNGDQEQYF
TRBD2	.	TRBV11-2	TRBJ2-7	TGTGCCAGCAGCTACCTACATTCGACTAGCGGGGTCCCCTACGAGCAGTACTTC	CASSYLHSTSGVPYEQYF
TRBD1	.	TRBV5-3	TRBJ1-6	TGTGCCAGAAGCTTGGTTTTTTACGACAGGGGGACCGGGGACCGTGATTCACCCCTCCACTTT	CARSLVFYDRGTGDRDSPLHF
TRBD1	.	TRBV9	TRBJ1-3	TGTGCCAGCAGCCATACTACAGGGGGCTCTGGAAACACCATATATTTT	CASSHTTGGSGNTIYF
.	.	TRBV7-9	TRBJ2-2	TGTGCCAGCAGCCCACCCGGGAGCGAGGGCACCGGGGAGCTGTTTTTT	CASSPPGSEGTGELFF
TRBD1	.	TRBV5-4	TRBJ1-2	TGTGCCAGCAGGTCAACAGGGGGCAGGGGTTATGGCTACACCTTC	CASRSTGGRGYGYTF
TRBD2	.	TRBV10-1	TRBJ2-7	TGCGCCAGCAGTTCTAGCGGGAGTTTAGACGAGCAGTACTTC	CASSSSGSLDEQYF
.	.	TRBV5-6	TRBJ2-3	TGTGCCAGCACCATTCTGGGGGGAACAGGGTCTAGCACAGATACGCAGTATTTT	CASTILGGTGSSTDTQYF
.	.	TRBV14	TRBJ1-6	TGTGCCAGCAGCCAACGTACGAGCTCCTATAATTCACCCCTCCACTTT	CASSQRTSSYNSPLHF
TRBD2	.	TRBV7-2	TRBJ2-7	TGTGCCAGCAGCCCCGTACGACTAGCGGGAAGGTACGAGCAGTACTTC	CASSPVRLAGRYEQYF
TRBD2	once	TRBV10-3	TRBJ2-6	TGTGCCATCAGTGAGTCGGGGGGGTTAGGCTCTGGGGCCAACGTCCTGACTTTC	CAISESGGLGSGANVLTF
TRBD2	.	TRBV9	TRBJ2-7	TGTGCCAGCAGCGTAGTGCCTAGCGGGTATTACGAGCAGTACTTC	CASSVVPSGYYEQYF
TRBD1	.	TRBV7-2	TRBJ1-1	TGTGCCAGCAGCTTAGCGTCCACAGGGGGGGCTTTCTTT	CASSLASTGGAFF
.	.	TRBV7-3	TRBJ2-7	TGTGCCAGCAGCCGTCAGGGTGGTTACGCCGAGCAGTACTTC	CASSRQGGYAEQYF
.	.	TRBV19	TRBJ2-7	TGTGCCAGTAGTATAGCTGTAGGGCTGAGGGAGCAGTACTTC	CASSIAVGLREQYF
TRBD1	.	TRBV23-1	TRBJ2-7	TGCGCCAGCAGTCAAAAAAGGGCGTCACAGGGGGATTGGTACGAGCAGTACTTC	CASSQKRASQGDWYEQYF
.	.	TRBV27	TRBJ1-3	TGTGCCAGCAGTTTACGGGCCAACTCTGGAAACACCATATATTTT	CASSLRANSGNTIYF
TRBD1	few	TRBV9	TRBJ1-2	TGTGCCAGCAGCGCGGACAGGGGCGACTATGGCTACACCTTC	CASSADRGDYGYTF
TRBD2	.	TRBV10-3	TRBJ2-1	TGTGCCACCGTTGGGACTAGCGCTTACAATGAGCAGTTCTTC	CATVGTSAYNEQFF
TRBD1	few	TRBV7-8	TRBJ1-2	TGTGCCAGCAGTTCAGAGCCTGGACAGGGGGCGCGAGGCTACACCTTC	CASSSEPGQGARGYTF
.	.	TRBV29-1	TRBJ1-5	TGCAGCGTTGGAGCACAGAAATATCAGCCCCAGCATTTT	CSVGAQKYQPQHF
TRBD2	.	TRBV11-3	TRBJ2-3	TGTGCCAGCAGCTTCGTAGCGGGGGGTGCCACAGATACGCAGTATTTT	CASSFVAGGATDTQYF
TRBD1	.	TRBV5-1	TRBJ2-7	TGCGCCAGCAGCAATGGAGTAGGGGGCCGGCGAGTCTACGAGCAGTACTTC	CASSNGVGGRRVYEQYF
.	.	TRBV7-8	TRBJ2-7	TGTGCCAGCAGCTCAGTCTACGAGCAGTACTTC	CASSSVYEQYF
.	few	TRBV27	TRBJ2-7	TGTGCCAGCAGGGGTGTGGCGGGCGAGCAGTACTTC	CASRGVAGEQYF
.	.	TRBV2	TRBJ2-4	TGTGCCAGCAGTCGGACGGTTATAGCCAAAAACATTCAGTACTTC	CASSRTVIAKNIQYF
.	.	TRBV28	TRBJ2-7	TGTGCCAGCAGTTCATGGACCCAGCGCAACGAGCAGTACTTC	CASSSWTQRNEQYF
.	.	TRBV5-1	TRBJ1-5	TGCGCCAGCAGCCTCGATTCGGTTGGGCAGCCCCAGCATTTT	CASSLDSVGQPQHF
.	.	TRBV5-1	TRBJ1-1	TGCGCCAGCAGCTTGCCAGGAATGAACACTGAAGCTTTCTTT	CASSLPGMNTEAFF
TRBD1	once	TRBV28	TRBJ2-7	TGTGCCAGCAGCACCTACAGGGGTTTTAACGAGCAGTACTTC	CASSTYRGFNEQYF
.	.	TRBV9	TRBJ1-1	TGTGCCAGCAGCCCAGGAACGAGTCTCATGAACACTGAAGCTTTCTTT	CASSPGTSLMNTEAFF
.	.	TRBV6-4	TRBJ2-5	TGTGCCAGCAGTGAAGAGACCCAGTACTTC	CASSEETQYF
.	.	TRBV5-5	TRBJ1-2	TGTGCCAGCAGCTTGTCCGCACGGGGGGCGGATGGCTACACCTTC	CASSLSARGADGYTF
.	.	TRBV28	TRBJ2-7	TGTGCCAGCGATCAGTTCGCCCCTCCGGGGGAGCAGTACTTC	CASDQFAPPGEQYF
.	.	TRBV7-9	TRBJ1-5	TGTGCCAGCAGCCCAACCTCACGCCAGCCCCAGCATTTT	CASSPTSRQPQHF
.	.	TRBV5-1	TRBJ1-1	TGCGCCAGCAGCTTTACAACAGGGAGGGGAAACACTGAAGCTTTCTTT	CASSFTTGRGNTEAFF
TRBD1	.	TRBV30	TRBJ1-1	TGTGCCTGGAGCTGGGACAGGAGGAACACTGAAGCTTTCTTT	CAWSWDRRNTEAFF
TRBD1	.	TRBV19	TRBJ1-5	TGTGCCAGTAGTATCAGACCGACAGGGGCCAATCAGCCCCAGCATTTT	CASSIRPTGANQPQHF
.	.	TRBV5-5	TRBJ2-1	TGTGCCAGCAGCTTGGACAGGGCCGTCTACAATGAGCAGTTCTTC	CASSLDRAVYNEQFF
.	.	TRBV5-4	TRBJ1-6	TGTGCCAGCAACCCCTTCGGGAATTCACCCCTCCACTTT	CASNPFGNSPLHF
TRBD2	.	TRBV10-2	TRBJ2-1	TGCGCCAGCAGGGTTAGCGGGGGCCTGAGCTCCTACAATGAGCAGTTCTTC	CASRVSGGLSSYNEQFF